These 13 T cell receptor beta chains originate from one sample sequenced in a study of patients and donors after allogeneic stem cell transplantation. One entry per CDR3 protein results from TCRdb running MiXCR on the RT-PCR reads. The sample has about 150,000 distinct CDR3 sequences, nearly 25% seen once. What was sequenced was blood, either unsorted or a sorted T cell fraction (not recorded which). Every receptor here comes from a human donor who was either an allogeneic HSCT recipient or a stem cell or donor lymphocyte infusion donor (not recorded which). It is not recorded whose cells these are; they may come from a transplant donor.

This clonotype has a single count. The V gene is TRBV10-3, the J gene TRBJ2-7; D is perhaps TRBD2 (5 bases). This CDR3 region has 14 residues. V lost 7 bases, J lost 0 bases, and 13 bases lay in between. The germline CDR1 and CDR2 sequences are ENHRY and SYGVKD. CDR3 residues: CAIMAGASSYEQYF. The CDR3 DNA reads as TGTGCCATCATGGCGGGCGCGAGCTCCTACGAGCAGTACTTC.

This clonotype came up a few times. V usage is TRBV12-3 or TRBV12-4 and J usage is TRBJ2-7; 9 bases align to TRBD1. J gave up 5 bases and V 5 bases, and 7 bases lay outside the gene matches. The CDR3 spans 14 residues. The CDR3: CASSPAGQGHEQYF. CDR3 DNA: TGTGCCAGCAGTCCAGCGGGACAGGGTCACGAGCAGTACTTC.

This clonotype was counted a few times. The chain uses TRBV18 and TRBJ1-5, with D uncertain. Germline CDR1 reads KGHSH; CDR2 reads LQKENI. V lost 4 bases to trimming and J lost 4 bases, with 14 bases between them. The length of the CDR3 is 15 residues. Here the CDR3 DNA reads TGTGCCAGCTCACAGACCGGGAGTCTAAATCAGCCCCAGCATTTT. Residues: CASSQTGSLNQPQHF.

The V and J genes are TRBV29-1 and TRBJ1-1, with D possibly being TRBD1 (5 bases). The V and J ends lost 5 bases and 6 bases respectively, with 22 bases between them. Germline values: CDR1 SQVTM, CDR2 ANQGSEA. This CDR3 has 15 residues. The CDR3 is CSVSPRQSKPAEAFF. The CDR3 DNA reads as TGCAGCGTTTCACCTCGACAGTCGAAGCCCGCTGAAGCTTTCTTT.

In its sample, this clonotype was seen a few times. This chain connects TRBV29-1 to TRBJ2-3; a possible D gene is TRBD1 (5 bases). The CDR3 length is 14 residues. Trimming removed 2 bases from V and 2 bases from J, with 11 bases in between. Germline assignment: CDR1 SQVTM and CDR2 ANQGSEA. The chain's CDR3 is CSVERSRDTDTQYF. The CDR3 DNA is TGCAGCGTTGAACGGTCCAGGGACACAGATACGCAGTATTTT.

CDR3 amino acids: CASSNPPGTQPETQYF. The CDR3 DNA reads TGTGCCAGCAGTAATCCCCCGGGAACCCAACCGGAGACCCAGTACTTC. The J gene is TRBJ2-5, the V gene TRBV9, with D tentatively TRBD2 (5 bases). CDR1 is SGDLS, CDR2 YYNGEE, per germline. The CDR3 is 16 amino acids. The V and J ends lost 5 bases and 5 bases respectively, with 22 bases between them. The whole variable domain, remainder taken from reference TRBV9 and TRBJ2-5, is DSGVTQTPKHLITATGQRVTLRCSPRSGDLSVYWYQQSLDQGLQFLIQYYNGEERAKGNILERFSAQQFPDLHSELNLSSLELGDSALYFCASSNPPGTQPETQYFGPGTRLLVL.

The CDR3 is CASSLGTEEAFF. Here the CDR3 DNA reads TGCGCCAGCAGCTTGGGGACAGAGGAAGCTTTCTTT. V is TRBV5-1 and J is TRBJ1-1, with a weak D call TRBD1 (6 bases). This CDR3 contains 12 residues. Trimming cost V 0 bases and J 8 bases, with 8 bases left between them. Germline V gene sequence: CDR1 SGHRS, CDR2 YFSETQ. Supplemented by reference TRBV5-1 and TRBJ1-1, the full variable domain reads KAGVTQTPRYLIKTRGQQVTLSCSPISGHRSVSWYQQTPGQGLQFLFEYFSETQRNKGNFPGRFSGRQFSNSRSEMNVSTLELGDSALYLCASSLGTEEAFFGQGTRLTVV.

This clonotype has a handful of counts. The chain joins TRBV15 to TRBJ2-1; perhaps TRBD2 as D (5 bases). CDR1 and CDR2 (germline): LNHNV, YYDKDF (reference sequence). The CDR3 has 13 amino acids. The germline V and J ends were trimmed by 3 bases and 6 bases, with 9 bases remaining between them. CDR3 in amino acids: CATSSPRVNEQFF. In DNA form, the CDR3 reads TGTGCCACCAGCAGCCCGCGGGTCAATGAGCAGTTCTTC.

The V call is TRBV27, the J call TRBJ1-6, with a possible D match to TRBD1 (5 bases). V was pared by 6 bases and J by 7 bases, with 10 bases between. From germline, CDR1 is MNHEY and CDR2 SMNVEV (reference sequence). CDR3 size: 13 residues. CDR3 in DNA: TGTGCCAGCAGCGGACGGACAAATTCACCCCTCCACTTT. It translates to CASSGRTNSPLHF.

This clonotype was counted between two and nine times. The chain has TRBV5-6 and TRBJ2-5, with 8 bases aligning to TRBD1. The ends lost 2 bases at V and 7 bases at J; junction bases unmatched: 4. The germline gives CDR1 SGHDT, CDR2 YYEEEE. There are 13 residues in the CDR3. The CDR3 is CASSLGQGWTQYF. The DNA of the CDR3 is TGTGCCAGCAGCTTAGGACAGGGCTGGACCCAGTACTTC. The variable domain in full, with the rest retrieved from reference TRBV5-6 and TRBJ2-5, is DAGVTQSPTHLIKTRGQQVTLRCSPKSGHDTVSWYQQALGQGPQFIFQYYEEEERQRGNFPDRFSGHQFPNYSSELNVNALLLGDSALYLCASSLGQGWTQYFGPGTRLLVL.

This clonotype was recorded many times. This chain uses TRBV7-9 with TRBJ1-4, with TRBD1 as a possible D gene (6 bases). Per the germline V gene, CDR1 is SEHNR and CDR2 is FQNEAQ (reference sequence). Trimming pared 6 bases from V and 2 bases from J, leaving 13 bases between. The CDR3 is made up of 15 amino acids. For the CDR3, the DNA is TGTGCCAGCAGGCCTGGACAGCCTACTAATGAAAAACTGTTTTTT. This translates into CASRPGQPTNEKLFF.

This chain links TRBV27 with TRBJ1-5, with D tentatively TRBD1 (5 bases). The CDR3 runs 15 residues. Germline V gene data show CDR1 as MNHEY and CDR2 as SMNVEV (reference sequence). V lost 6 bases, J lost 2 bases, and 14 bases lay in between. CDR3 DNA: TGTGCCAGCAGCCAGGGACCGGGGGGCAATCAGCCCCAGCATTTT. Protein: CASSQGPGGNQPQHF.

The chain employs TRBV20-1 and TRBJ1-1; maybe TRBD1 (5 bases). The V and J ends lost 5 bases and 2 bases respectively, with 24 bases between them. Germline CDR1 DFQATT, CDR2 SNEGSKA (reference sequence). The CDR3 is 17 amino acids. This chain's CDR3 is CSAEGHRSAIYNTEAFF. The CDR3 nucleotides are TGCAGTGCTGAGGGGCATCGATCGGCTATATATAACACTGAAGCTTTCTTT.